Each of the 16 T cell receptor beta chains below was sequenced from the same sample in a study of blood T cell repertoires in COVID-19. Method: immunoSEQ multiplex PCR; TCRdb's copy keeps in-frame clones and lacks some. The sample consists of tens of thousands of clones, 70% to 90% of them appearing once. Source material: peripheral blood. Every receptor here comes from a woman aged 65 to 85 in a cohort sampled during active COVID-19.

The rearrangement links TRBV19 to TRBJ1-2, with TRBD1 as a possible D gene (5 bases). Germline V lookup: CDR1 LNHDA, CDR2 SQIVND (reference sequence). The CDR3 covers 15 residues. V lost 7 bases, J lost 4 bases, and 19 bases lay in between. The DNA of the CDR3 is TGTGCCAGTACTCCCGAGCCCGGACATTTCTATGGCTACACCTTC. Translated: CASTPEPGHFYGYTF. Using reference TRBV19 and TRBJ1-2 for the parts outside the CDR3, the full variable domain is DGGITQSPKYLFRKEGQNVTLSCEQNLNHDAMYWYRQDPGQGLRLIYYSQIVNDFQKGDIAEGYSVSREKKESFPLTVTSAQKNPTAFYLCASTPEPGHFYGYTFGSGTRLTVV.

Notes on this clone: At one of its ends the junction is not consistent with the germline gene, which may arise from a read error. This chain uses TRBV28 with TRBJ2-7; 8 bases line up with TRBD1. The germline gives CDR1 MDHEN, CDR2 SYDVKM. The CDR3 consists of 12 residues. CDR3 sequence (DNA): TGTGCCAGCAGTTTAAGTTCGGGGACAGGAAGCTTC. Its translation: CASSLSSGTGSF.

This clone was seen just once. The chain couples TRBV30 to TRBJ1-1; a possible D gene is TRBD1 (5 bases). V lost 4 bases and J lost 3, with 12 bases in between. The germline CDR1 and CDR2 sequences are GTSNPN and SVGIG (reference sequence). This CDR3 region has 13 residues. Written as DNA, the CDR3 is TGTGCCTGGATTGGTAAGGGGTACACTGAAGCTTTCTTT. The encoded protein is CAWIGKGYTEAFF.

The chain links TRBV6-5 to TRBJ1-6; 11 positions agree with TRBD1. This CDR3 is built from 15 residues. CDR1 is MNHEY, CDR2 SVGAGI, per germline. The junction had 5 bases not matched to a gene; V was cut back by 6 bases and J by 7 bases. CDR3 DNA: TGTGCCAGCAGCCGGGGGACAGGGGGGAATTCACCCCTCCACTTT. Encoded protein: CASSRGTGGNSPLHF.

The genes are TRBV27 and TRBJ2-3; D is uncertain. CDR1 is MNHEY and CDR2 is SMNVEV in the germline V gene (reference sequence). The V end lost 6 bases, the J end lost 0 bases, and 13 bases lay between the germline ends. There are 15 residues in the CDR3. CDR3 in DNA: TGTGCCAGCAGCCTGGTCGCGGCTAGCACAGATACGCAGTATTTT. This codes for CASSLVAASTDTQYF.

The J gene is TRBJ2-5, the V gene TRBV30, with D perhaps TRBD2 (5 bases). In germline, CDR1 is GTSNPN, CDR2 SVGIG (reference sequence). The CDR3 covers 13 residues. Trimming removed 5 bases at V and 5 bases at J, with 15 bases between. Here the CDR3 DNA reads TGTGCCTGGGCCGGACTCTCGGGGGAGACCCAGTACTTC. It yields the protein CAWAGLSGETQYF.

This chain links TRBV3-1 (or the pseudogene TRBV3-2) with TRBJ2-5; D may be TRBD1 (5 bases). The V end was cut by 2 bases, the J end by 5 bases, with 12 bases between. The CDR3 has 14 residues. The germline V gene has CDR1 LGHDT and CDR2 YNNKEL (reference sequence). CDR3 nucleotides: TGTGCCAGCAGCCAACTAAGGGGAAGGGAGACCCAGTACTTC. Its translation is CASSQLRGRETQYF.

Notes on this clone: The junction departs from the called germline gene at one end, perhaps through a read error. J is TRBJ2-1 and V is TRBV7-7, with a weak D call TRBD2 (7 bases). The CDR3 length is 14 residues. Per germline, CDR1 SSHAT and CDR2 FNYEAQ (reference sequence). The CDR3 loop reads CASSLGGGYNEQFF. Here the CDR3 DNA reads TGTGCTAGCAGCTTAGGGGGGGGGTACAATGAGCAGTTCTTC.

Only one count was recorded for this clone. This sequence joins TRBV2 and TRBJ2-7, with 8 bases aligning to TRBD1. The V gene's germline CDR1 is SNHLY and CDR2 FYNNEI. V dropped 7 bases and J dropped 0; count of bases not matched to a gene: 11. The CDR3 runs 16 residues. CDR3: CASKRADTGGSYEQYF. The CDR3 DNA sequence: TGTGCCAGCAAGCGAGCCGATACAGGGGGCTCCTACGAGCAGTACTTC.

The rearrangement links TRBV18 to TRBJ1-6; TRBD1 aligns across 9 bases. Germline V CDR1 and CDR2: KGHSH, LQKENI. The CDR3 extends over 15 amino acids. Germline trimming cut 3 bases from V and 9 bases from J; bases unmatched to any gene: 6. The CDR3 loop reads CASSPSGQGSSPLHF. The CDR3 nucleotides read TGTGCCAGCTCACCGTCGGGACAGGGAAGTTCACCCCTCCACTTT.

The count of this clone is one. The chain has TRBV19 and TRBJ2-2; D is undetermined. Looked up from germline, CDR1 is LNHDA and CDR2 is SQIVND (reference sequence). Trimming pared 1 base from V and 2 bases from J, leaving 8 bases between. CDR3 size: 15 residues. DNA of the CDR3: TGTGCCAGTAGTATAGCGGTAGCAAACACCGGGGAGCTGTTTTTT. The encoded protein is CASSIAVANTGELFF.

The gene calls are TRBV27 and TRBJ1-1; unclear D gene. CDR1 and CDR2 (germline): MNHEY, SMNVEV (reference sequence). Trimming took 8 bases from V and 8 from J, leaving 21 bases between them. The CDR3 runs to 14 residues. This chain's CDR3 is CASSRAPLSFEAFF. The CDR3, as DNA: TGTGCCAGCTCGAGGGCCCCTTTAAGTTTCGAAGCTTTCTTT.

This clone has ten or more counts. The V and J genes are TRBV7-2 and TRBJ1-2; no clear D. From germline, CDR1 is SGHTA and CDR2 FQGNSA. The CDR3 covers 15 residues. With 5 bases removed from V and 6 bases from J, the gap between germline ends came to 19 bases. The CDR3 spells CASSPFVPRGDGYTF. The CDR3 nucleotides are TGTGCCAGCAGCCCTTTCGTCCCCCGAGGCGATGGCTACACCTTC.

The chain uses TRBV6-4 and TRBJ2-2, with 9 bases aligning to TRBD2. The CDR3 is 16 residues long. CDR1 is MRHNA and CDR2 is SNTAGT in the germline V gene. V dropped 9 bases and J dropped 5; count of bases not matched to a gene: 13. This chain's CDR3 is CASKKWTSEGTGELFF. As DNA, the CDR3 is TGTGCCAGTAAAAAGTGGACTAGCGAGGGTACCGGGGAGCTGTTTTTT.

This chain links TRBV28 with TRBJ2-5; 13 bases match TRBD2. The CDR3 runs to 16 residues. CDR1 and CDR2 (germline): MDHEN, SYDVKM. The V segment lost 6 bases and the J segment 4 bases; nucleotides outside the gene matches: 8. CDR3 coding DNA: TGTGCCAGCAGACTCGGGACTAGCGGGATAAGAGAGACCCAGTACTTC. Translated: CASRLGTSGIRETQYF.

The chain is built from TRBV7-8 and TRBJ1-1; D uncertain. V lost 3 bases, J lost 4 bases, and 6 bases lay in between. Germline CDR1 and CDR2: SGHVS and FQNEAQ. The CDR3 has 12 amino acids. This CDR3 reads CASSLSITEAFF. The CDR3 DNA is TGTGCCAGCAGCTTGTCAATCACTGAAGCTTTCTTT.